These 11 T cell receptor beta chains came from one sample sequenced in a study of T cell responses to AZD1222 COVID-19 vaccine. Only in-frame clones appear in the TCRdb table, and some are missing; sequencing was by immunoSEQ multiplex PCR. The table shows around 160,000 clones, with around nine tenths occurring only once. The sequenced sample was peripheral blood, obtained on day 0 of AZD1222 vaccination. The receptor source for this set is an adult in good health.

The chain carries TRBV9 and TRBJ2-3, with 8 nucleotides matching TRBD2. The CDR3 is made up of 14 amino acids. Germline V gene data show CDR1 as SGDLS and CDR2 as YYNGEE. Trimming cost V 3 bases and J 4 bases; bases outside gene matches: 4. As DNA, the CDR3 is TGTGCCAGCAGCGCGAGCGGGAGTGCAGATACGCAGTATTTT. It is translated as CASSASGSADTQYF.

This clone was observed at least ten times. The chain recombines TRBV28 with TRBJ1-6; D unresolved. Trimming shortened V by 4 bases and J by 10 bases, and 14 bases separated the two germline ends. CDR1 and CDR2 from the germline V gene are MDHEN and SYDVKM. The CDR3 extends over 14 amino acids. This CDR3 reads CASSYRPTESPLHF. CDR3 bases: TGTGCCAGCAGTTATCGACCCACGGAGTCACCCCTCCACTTT.

This chain links TRBV4-1 with TRBJ1-1; D not certain. CDR1 and CDR2 (germline): MGHRA, YSYEKL. There are 14 residues in the CDR3. V shed 0 bases and J shed 0 bases, with 5 bases lying between them. The CDR3 DNA follows: TGCGCCAGCAGCCAAGATTCTTTGAACACTGAAGCTTTCTTT. It codes for CASSQDSLNTEAFF.

This clone was observed once. The chain joins TRBV4-2 to TRBJ1-4; tentative D call: TRBD1 (5 bases). CDR3 length: 15 amino acids. The ends were cut back, 0 bases at V and 6 bases at J, with 11 bases in the middle. The germline gives CDR1 LGHNA, CDR2 YNFKEQ. The CDR3 sequence is CASSQERDLYEKLFF. In nucleotides, the CDR3 is TGTGCCAGCAGCCAAGAAAGGGACTTATATGAAAAACTGTTTTTT.

The rearrangement uses TRBV30 and TRBJ1-5; 9 positions match TRBD1. The germline CDR1 and CDR2 sequences are GTSNPN and SVGIG (reference sequence). The length of the CDR3 is 17 residues. The V and J ends lost 2 bases and 8 bases, in that order; junction bases with no gene match: 16. The CDR3 DNA reads TGTGCCTGGAGTACAGGGACAGGGTTCCCCTCCTTGGAGCCCCAGCATTTT. Amino acids: CAWSTGTGFPSLEPQHF.

This clone turned up a few times. For the CDR3, the DNA is TGTGCCACCAGCAGGACCCAGGGGGCCGGTAGCACTGAAGCTTTCTTT. Encoded protein: CATSRTQGAGSTEAFF. The genes are TRBV15 and TRBJ1-1; 8 nucleotides line up with TRBD1. Looked up from germline, CDR1 is LNHNV and CDR2 is YYDKDF (reference sequence). The CDR3 is 16 residues long. Trimming at V came to 3 bases and at J to 4 bases, leaving 10 bases not matched to a gene.

The J gene is TRBJ2-7, the V gene TRBV15; D may be TRBD1 or TRBD2 (7 bases each). Germline V lookup: CDR1 LNHNV, CDR2 YYDKDF (reference sequence). The V gene lost 2 bases and the J gene lost 2 bases, with 19 bases spanning the gap. The CDR3 extends over 17 amino acids. CDR3 loop: CATSRFPSGTVTYEQYF. The CDR3 DNA sequence: TGTGCCACCAGCAGATTTCCAAGCGGGACAGTAACCTACGAGCAGTACTTC.

This clone showed up just once. The chain employs TRBV29-1 and TRBJ2-7, with D perhaps matching TRBD2 (5 bases). Looked up from germline, CDR1 is SQVTM and CDR2 is ANQGSEA. Trimming removed 5 bases from V and 7 bases from J, with 15 bases in between. The CDR3 is 12 residues long. The CDR3 region is CSVKPTGGEQYF. The CDR3, as DNA: TGCAGCGTTAAACCGACCGGCGGGGAGCAGTACTTC.

V usage is TRBV2 and J usage is TRBJ2-1, with unresolved D. Germline lookup yields CDR1 SNHLY and CDR2 FYNNEI. Trimming stripped 8 bases from V and 0 bases from J, with 17 bases between. There are 16 residues in the CDR3. The CDR3 sequence is CASLFTLPSSYNEQFF. In nucleotides, the CDR3 is TGTGCCAGCCTATTCACCCTCCCGAGCTCCTACAATGAGCAGTTCTTC.

The chain carries TRBV6-2 or TRBV6-3 and TRBJ2-3; TRBD2 aligns across 14 bases. V shed 1 base, J shed 7 bases, and the junction held 10 bases outside the gene matches. CDR3 length: 18 amino acids. Germline assignment: CDR1 MNHEY and CDR2 SVGEGT. As DNA, the CDR3 is TGTGCCAGCAGTTACTTGGACCCGACTAGCGGGAGGGGATATACGCAGTATTTT. This sequence encodes CASSYLDPTSGRGYTQYF.

The chain carries TRBV11-2 and TRBJ1-1, with a possible D match to TRBD1 (5 bases). Per the germline V gene, CDR1 is SGHAT and CDR2 is FQNNGV. This CDR3 has 16 residues. V lost 5 bases to trimming and J lost 4 bases, with 20 bases between them. The CDR3 loop reads CASSVRPGTGSTEAFF. In DNA, the CDR3 is TGTGCCAGCAGCGTCCGACCCGGGACGGGGAGCACTGAAGCTTTCTTT.